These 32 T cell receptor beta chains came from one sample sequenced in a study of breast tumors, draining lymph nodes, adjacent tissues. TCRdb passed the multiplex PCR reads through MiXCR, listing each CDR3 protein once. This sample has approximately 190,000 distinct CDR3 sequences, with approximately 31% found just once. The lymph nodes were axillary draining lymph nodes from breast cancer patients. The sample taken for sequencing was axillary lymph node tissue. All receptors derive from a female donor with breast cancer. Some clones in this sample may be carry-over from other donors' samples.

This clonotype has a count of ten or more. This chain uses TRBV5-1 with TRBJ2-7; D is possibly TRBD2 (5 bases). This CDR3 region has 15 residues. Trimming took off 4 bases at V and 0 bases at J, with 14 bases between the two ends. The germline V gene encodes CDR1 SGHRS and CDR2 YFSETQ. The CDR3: CASSPGSSDSYEQYF. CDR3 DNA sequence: TGCGCCAGCAGCCCGGGAAGTTCTGACTCCTACGAGCAGTACTTC.

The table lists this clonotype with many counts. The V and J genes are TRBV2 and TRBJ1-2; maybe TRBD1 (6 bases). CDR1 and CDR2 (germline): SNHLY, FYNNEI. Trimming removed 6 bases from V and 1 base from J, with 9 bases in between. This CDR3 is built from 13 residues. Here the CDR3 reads CASRADSNYGYTF. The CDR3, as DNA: TGTGCCAGCAGGGCGGACAGTAACTATGGCTACACCTTC.

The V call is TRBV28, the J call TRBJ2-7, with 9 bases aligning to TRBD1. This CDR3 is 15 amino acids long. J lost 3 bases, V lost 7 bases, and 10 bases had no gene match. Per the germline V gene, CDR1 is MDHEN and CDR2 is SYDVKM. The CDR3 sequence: CASTPLGDRVYEQYF. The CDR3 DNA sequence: TGTGCCAGCACCCCCCTCGGGGACAGGGTCTACGAGCAGTACTTC.

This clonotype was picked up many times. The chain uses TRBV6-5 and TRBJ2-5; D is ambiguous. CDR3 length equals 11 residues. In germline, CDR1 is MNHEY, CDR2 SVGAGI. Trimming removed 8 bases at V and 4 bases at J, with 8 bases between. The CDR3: CASREGETQYF. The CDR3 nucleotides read TGTGCCAGCCGTGAAGGAGAGACCCAGTACTTC.

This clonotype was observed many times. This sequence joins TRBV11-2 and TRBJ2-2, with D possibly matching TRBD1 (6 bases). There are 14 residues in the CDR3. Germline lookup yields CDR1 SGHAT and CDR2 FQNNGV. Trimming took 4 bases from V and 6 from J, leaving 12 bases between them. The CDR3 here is CASSSLKGAGELFF. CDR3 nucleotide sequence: TGTGCCAGCAGCTCACTTAAGGGGGCCGGGGAGCTGTTTTTT.

DNA of the CDR3: TGTGCCAGCTCACAACCGGGACAGGGGGCGTCGACCGGGGAGCTGTTTTTT. It codes for CASSQPGQGASTGELFF. The gene calls are TRBV18 and TRBJ2-2; 12 bases agree with TRBD1. Germline trimming cut 4 bases from V and 5 bases from J; bases unmatched to any gene: 8. The germline V gene has CDR1 KGHSH and CDR2 LQKENI. This CDR3 is built from 17 residues.

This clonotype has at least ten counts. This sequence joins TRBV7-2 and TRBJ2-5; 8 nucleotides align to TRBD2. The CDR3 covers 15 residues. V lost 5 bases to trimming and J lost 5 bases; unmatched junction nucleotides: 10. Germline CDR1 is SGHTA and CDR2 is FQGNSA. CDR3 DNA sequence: TGTGCCAGCAGCCACGGCCGGGAGGGCCAGGAGACCCAGTACTTC. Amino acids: CASSHGREGQETQYF.

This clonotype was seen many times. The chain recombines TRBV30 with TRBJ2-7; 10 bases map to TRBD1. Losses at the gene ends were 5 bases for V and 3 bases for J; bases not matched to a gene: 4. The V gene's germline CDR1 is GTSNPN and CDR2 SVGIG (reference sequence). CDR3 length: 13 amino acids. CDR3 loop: CAWAGTGVYEQYF. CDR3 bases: TGTGCCTGGGCCGGGACAGGGGTCTACGAGCAGTACTTC.

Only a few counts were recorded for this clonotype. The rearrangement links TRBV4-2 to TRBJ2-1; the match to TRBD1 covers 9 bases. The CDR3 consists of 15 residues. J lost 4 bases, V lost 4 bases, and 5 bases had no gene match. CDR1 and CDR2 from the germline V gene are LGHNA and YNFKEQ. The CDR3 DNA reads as TGTGCCAGCAGCCCGGGACAGGGCCCTTACAATGAGCAGTTCTTC. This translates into CASSPGQGPYNEQFF.

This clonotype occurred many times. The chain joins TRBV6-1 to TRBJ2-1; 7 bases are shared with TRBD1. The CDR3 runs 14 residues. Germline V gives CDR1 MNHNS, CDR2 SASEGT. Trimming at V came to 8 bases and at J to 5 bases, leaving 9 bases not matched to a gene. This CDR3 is CASQGRGRDNEQFF. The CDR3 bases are TGTGCCAGCCAAGGAAGGGGGCGAGACAATGAGCAGTTCTTC.

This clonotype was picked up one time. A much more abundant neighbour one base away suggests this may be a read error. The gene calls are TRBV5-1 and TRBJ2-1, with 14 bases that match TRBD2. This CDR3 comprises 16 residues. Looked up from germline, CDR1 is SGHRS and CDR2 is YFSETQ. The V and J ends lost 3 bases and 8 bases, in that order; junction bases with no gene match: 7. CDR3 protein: CASSSRLAGGRDEQFF. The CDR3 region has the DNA TGCGCCAGCAGCTCAAGACTAGCGGGGGGGCGGGATGAGCAGTTCTTC.

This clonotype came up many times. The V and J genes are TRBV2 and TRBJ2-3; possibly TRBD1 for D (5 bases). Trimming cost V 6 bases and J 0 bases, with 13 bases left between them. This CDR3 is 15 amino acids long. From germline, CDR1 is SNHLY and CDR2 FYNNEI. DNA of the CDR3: TGTGCCAGCAGACTCCAGGGTTCTAGCACAGATACGCAGTATTTT. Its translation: CASRLQGSSTDTQYF.

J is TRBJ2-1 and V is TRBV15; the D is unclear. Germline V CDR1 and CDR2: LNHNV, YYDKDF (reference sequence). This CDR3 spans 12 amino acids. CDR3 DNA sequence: TGTGCTCCCTGGGGCTCCTACAATGAGCAGTTCTTC. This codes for CAPWGSYNEQFF.

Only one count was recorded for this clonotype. DNA of the CDR3: TGTGCCAGCAGTTCCGGCGGGGGCGGGGGTCTAGGTTCACCCCTCCACTTT. Its protein is CASSSGGGGGLGSPLHF. The rearrangement links TRBV11-2 to TRBJ1-6; TRBD1 might be the D (6 bases). Trimming left V 6 bases short and J 9 bases short, with 24 bases between. Germline V lookup: CDR1 SGHAT, CDR2 FQNNGV. CDR3 length equals 17 residues.

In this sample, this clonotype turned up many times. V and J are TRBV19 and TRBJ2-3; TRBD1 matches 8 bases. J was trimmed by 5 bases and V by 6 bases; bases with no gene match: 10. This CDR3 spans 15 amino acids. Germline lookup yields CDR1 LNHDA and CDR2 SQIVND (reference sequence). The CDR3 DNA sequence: TGTGCCAGTAGCGTCCGGGACAGGCCATTAGATACGCAGTATTTT. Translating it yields CASSVRDRPLDTQYF.

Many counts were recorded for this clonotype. The CDR3 coding sequence is TGTGCCAGTAGTCTCCTCCGGGCCAGGCCCGAAAAACTGTTTTTT. Its protein product is CASSLLRARPEKLFF. The chain carries TRBV19 and TRBJ1-4; D remains unclear. Germline V CDR1 and CDR2: LNHDA, SQIVND (reference sequence). Trimming stripped 5 bases from V and 8 bases from J, with 18 bases between. This CDR3 region has 15 residues.

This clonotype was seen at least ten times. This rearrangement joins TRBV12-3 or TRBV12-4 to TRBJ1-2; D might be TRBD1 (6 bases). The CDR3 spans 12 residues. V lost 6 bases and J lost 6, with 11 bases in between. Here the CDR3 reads CASSQSGDGYTF. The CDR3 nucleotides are TGTGCCAGCAGCCAATCAGGGGATGGCTACACCTTC.

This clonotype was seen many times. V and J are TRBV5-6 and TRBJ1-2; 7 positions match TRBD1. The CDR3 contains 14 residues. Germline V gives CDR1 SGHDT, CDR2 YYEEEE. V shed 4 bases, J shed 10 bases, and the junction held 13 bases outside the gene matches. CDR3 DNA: TGTGCCAGCAGCCGATCACAGGGGTCGTCTGCCTACACCTTC. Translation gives CASSRSQGSSAYTF.

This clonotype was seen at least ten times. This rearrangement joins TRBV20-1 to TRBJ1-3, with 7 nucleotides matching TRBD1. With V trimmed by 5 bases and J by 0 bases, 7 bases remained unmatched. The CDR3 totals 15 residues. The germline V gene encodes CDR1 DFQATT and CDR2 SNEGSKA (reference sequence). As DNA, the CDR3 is TGCAGTGCTCTTTTGGACAGGCTCTCTGGAAACACCATATATTTT. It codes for CSALLDRLSGNTIYF.

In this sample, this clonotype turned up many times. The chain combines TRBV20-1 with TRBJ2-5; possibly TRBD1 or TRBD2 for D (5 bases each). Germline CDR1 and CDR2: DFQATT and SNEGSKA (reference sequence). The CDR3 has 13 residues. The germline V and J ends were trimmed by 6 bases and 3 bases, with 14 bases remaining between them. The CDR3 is CSATGTYKETQYF. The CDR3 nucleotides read TGCAGTGCCACCGGGACGTACAAAGAGACCCAGTACTTC.

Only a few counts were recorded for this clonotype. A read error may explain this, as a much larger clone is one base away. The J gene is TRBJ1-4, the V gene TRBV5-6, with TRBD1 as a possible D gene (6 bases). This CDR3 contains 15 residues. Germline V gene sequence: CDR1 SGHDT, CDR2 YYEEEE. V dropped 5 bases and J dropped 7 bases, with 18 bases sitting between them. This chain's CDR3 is CASSQRDTNPEKLFF. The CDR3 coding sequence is TGTGCCAGCAGTCAACGGGACACAAACCCTGAAAAACTGTTTTTT.

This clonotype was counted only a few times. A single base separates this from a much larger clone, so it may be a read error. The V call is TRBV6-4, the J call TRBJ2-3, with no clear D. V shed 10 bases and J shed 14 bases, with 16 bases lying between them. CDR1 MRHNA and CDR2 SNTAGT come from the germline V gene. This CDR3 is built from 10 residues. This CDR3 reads CATGLVRGYF. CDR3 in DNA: TGTGCCACCGGGCTGGTACGCGGGTATTTT.

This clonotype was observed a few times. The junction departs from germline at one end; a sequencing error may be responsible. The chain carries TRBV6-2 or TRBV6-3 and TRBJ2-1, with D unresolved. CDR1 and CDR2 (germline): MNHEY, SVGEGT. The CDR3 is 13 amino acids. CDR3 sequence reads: CASSHSMGDGQFF. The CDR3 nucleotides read TGTGCCAGCAGTCACTCGATGGGTGATGGGCAGTTCTTC.

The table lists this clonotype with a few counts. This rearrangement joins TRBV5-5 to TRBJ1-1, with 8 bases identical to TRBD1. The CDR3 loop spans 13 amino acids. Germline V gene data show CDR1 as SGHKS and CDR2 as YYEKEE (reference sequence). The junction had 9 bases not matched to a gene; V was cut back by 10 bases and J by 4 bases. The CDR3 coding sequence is TGTGCCTGCAAGGGACAGGTGGGCACTGAAGCTTTCTTT. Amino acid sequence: CACKGQVGTEAFF.

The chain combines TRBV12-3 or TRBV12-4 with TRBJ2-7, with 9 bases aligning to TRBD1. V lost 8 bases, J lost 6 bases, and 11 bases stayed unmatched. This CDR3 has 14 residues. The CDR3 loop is CASSLGTGYLEQYF. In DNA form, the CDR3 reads TGTGCCAGCTCGCTCGGGACAGGGTATCTCGAGCAGTACTTC.

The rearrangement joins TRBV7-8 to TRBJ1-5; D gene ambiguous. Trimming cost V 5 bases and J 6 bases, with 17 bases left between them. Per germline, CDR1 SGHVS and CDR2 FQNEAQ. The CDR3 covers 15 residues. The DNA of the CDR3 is TGTGCCAGCAGCGCTAGTGACTCCTTGGGTCAGCCCCAGCATTTT. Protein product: CASSASDSLGQPQHF.

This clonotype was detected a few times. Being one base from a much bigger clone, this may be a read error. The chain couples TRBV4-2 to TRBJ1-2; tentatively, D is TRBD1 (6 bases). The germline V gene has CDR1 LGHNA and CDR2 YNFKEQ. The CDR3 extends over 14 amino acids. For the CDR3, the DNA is TGTGCCAGCGGCCAAGTACAGGGCGTCGGGGGCTACACCTTC. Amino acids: CASGQVQGVGGYTF.

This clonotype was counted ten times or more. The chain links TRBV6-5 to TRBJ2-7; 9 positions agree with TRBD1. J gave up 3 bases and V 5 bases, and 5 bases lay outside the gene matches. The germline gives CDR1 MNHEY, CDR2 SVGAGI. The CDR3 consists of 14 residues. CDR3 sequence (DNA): TGTGCCAGCAGTGCCGGGACAGGGATCTACGAGCAGTACTTC. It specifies CASSAGTGIYEQYF.

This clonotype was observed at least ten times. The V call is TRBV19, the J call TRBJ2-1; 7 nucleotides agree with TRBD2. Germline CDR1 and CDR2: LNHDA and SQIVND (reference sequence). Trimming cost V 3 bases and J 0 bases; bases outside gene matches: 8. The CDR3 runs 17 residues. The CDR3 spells CASSMPGGGGSYNEQFF. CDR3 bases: TGTGCCAGTAGTATGCCTGGTGGGGGGGGCTCCTACAATGAGCAGTTCTTC.

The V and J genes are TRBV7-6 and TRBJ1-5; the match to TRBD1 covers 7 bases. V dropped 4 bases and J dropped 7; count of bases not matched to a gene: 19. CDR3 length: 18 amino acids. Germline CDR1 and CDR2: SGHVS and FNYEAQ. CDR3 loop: CASSSTDRVRRDEQPQHF. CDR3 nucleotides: TGTGCCAGCAGCTCGACAGACAGGGTTCGGAGAGACGAGCAGCCCCAGCATTTT.

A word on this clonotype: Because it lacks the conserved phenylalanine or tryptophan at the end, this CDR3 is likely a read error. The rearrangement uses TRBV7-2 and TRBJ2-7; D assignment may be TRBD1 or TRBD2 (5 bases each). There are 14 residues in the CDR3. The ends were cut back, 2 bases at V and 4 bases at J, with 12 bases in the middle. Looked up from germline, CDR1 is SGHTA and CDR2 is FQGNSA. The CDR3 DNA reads TGTGCCAGCAGCTTACGAGAGGGGTCATACGAGCAGTACCTC. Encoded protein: CASSLREGSYEQYL.

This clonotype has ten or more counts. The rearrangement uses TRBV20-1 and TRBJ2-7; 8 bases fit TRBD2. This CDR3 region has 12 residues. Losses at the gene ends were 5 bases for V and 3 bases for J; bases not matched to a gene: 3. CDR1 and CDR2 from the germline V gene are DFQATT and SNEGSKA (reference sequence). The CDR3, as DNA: TGCAGTGCTCCTAGCGGGCTCTACGAGCAGTACTTC. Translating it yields CSAPSGLYEQYF.